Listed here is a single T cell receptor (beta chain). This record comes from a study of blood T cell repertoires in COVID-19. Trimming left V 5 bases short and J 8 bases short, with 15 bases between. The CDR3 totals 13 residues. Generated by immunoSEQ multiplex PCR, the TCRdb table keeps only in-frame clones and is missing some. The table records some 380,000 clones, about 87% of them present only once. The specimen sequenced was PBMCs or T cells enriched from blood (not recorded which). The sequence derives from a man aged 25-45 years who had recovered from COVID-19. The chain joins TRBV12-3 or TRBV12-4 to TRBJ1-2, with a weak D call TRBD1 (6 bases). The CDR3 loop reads CASSPFGGAGYTF. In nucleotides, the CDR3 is TGTGCCAGCAGTCCATTCGGGGGGGCCGGCTACACCTTC.